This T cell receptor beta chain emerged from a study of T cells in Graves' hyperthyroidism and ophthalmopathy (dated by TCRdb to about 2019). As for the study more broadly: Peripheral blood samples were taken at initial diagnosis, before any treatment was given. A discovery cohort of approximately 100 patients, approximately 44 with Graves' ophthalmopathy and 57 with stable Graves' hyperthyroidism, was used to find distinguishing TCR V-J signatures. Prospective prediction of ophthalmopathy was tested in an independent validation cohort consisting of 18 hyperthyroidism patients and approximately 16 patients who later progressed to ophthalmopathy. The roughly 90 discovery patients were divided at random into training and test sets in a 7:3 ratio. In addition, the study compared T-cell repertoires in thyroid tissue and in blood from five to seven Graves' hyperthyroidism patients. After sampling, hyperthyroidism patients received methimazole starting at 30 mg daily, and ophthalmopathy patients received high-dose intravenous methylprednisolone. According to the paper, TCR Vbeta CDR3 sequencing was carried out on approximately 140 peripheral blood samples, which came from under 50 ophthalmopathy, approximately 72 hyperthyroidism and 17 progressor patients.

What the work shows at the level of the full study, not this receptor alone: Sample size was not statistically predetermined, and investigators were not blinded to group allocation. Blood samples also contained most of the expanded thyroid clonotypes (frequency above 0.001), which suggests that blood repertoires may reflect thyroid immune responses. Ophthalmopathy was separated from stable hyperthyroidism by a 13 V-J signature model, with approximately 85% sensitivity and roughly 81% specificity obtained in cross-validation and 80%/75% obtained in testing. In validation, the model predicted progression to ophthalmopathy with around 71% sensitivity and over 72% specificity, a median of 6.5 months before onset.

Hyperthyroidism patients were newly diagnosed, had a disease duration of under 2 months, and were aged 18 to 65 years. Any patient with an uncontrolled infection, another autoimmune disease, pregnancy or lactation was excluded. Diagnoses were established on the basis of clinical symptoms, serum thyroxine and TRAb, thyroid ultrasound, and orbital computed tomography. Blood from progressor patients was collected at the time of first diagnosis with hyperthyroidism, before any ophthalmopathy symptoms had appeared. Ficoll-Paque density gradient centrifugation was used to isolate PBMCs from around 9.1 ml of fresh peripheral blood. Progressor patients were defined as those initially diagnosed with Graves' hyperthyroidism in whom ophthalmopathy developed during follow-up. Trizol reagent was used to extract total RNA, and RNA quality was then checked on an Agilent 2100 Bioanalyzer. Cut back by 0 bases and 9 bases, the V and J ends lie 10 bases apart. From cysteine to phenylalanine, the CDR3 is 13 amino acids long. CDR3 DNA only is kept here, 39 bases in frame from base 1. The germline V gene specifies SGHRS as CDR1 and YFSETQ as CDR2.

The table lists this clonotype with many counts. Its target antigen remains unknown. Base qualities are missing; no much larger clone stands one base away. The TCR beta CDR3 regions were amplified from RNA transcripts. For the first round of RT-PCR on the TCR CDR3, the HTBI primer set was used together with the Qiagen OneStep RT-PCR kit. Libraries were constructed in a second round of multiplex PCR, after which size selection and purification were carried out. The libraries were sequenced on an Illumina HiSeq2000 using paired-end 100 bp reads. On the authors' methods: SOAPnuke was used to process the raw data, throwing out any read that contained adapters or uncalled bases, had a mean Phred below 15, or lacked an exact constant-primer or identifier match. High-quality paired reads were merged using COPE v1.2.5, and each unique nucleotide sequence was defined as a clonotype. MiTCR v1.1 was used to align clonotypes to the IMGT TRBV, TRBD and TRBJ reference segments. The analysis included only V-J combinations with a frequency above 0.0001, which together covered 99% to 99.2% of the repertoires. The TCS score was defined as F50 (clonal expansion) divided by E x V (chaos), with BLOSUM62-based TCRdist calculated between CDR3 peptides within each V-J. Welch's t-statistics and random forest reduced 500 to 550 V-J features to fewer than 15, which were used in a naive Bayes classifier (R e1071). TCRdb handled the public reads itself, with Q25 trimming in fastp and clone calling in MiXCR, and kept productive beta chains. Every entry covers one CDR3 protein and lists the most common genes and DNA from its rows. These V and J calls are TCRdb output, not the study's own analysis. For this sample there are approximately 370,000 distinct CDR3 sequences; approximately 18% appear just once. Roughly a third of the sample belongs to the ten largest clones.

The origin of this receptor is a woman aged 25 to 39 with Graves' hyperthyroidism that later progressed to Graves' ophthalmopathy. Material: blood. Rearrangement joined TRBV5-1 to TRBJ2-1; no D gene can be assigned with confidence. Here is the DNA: TGCGCCAGCAGCTTGGCTTCACGCGGTGAGCAGTTCTTC. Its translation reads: CASSLASRGEQFF.